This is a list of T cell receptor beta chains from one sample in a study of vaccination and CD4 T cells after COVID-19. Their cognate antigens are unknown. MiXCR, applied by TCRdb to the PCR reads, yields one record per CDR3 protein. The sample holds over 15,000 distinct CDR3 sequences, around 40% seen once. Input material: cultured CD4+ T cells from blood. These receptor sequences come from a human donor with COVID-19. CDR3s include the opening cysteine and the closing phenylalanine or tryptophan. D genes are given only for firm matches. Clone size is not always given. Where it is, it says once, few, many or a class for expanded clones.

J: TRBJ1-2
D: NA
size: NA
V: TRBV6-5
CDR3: CASSSRVDYGYTF
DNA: TGTGCCAGCAGTTCGCGGGTCGACTATGGCTACACCTTC

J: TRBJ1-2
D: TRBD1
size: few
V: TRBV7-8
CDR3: CASSWDRGLDGYTF
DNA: TGTGCCAGCAGCTGGGACAGGGGGCTTGATGGCTACACCTTC

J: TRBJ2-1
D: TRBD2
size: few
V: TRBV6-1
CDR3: CASRPHNSGAPYNEQFF
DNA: TGTGCCAGCAGACCCCACAATAGCGGGGCACCCTACAATGAGCAGTTCTTC

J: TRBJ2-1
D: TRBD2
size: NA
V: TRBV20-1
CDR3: CSARDTIRLAGGSPYNEQFF
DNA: TGCAGTGCTAGAGATACTATCCGGCTAGCGGGGGGTTCCCCCTACAATGAGCAGTTCTTC

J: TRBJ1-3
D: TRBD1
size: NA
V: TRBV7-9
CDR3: CASSGGTVNRNTIYF
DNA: TGTGCCAGCAGCGGAGGGACAGTTAATAGAAACACCATATATTTT

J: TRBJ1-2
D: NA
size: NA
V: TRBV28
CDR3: CASIVGGGGYTF
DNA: TGTGCCAGCATCGTGGGAGGGGGAGGCTACACCTTC

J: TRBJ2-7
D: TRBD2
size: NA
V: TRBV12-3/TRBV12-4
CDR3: CASSSGGSSYEQYF
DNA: TGTGCCAGCAGTTCGGGGGGATCCTCCTACGAGCAGTACTTC

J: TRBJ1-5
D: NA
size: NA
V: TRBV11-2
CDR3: CASSLEGTFNQPQHF
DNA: TGTGCCAGCAGCTTAGAGGGTACATTCAATCAGCCCCAGCATTTT

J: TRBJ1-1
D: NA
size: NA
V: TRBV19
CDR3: CASSMRLDTEAFF
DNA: TGTGCCAGTAGTATGCGTTTGGACACTGAAGCTTTCTTT

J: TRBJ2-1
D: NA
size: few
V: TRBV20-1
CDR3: CSASRDGKSSYNEQFF
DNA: TGCAGTGCTAGTCGGGACGGCAAAAGCTCCTACAATGAGCAGTTCTTC

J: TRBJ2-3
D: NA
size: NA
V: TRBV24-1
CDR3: CATSESGAGDTQYF
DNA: TGTGCCACCAGTGAGTCAGGGGCGGGAGATACGCAGTATTTT

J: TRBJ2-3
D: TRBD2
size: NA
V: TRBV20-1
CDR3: CSASLLAGGLSDTQYF
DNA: TGCAGTGCCAGCTTACTAGCGGGGGGTCTGTCAGATACGCAGTATTTT

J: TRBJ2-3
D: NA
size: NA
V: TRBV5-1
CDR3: CASSLAGGAPDTQYF
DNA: TGCGCCAGCAGCTTGGCTGGCGGGGCCCCAGATACGCAGTATTTT

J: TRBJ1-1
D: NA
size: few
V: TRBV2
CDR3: CASSTTGYAEAFF
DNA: TGTGCCAGCAGCACAACAGGGTACGCTGAAGCTTTCTTT

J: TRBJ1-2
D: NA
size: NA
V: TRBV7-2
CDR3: CASSLAIYGYTF
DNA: TGTGCCAGCAGCTTAGCCATTTATGGCTACACCTTC

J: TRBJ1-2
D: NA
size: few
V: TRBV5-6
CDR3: CASSLGEAGTF
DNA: TGTGCCAGCAGCTTGGGTGAAGCGGGCACCTTC

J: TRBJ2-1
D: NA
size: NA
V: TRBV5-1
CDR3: CASSAGDGSYNEQFF
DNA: TGCGCCAGCAGCGCAGGGGACGGGTCCTACAATGAGCAGTTCTTC

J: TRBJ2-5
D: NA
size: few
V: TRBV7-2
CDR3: CASSLAALGETQYF
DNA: TGTGCCAGCAGCTTAGCGGCACTAGGAGAGACCCAGTACTTC

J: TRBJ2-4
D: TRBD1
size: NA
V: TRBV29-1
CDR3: CSVGRSGGLAKNIQYF
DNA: TGCAGCGTTGGGAGGTCAGGGGGATTAGCCAAAAACATTCAGTACTTC

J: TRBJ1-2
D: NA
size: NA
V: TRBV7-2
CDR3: CASSLGVSNYGYTF
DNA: TGTGCCAGCAGCTTAGGCGTCTCTAACTATGGCTACACCTTC

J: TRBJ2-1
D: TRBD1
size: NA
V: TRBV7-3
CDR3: CASSQYRGIYNEQFF
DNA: TGTGCCAGCAGCCAGTACAGGGGGATTTACAATGAGCAGTTCTTC

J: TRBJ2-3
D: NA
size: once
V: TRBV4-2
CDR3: CASSADRDRTDTQYF
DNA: TGTGCCAGCAGCGCGGACAGAGATAGGACAGATACGCAGTATTTT

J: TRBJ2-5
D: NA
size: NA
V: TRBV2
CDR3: CASSPQGVSETQYF
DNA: TGTGCCAGCAGTCCACAAGGGGTGTCAGAGACCCAGTACTTC

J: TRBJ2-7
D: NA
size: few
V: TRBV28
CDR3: CASSIGGEQYF
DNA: TGTGCCAGCAGTATAGGTGGGGAGCAGTACTTC

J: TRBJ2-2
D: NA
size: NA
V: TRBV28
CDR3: CASRQQLTGELFF
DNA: TGTGCCAGCAGACAACAGCTAACCGGGGAGCTGTTTTTT

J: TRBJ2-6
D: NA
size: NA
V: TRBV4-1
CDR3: CASSQDGAGANVLTF
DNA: TGCGCCAGCAGCCAAGATGGGGCTGGGGCCAACGTCCTGACTTTC

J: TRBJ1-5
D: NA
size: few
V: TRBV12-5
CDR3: CASAHGRPQHF
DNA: TGTGCTAGTGCCCATGGCCGGCCCCAGCATTTT

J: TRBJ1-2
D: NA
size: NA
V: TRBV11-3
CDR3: CASSRDKMGYTF
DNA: TGTGCCAGCAGCCGGGATAAAATGGGCTACACCTTC

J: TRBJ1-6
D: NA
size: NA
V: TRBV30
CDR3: CAWGITVFDSPLHF
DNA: TGTGCCTGGGGGATCACAGTATTTGATTCACCCCTCCACTTT

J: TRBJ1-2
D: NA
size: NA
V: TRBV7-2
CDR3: CASSRTDRNYGYTF
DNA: TGTGCCAGCAGCCGAACCGACAGGAACTATGGCTACACCTTC

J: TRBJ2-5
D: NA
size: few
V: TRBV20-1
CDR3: CSARGEVQETQYF
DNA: TGCAGTGCTAGAGGGGAGGTTCAAGAGACCCAGTACTTC

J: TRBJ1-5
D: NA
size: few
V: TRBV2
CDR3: CASSRGDQPQHF
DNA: TGTGCCAGCAGCAGGGGAGATCAGCCCCAGCATTTT

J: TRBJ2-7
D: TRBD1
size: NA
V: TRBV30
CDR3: CAQEQGVEQYF
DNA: TGTGCCCAGGAGCAGGGGGTCGAGCAGTACTTC

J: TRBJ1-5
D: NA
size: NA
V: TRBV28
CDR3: CASSRGAVSNQPQHF
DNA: TGTGCCAGCAGCAGAGGGGCCGTCAGCAATCAGCCCCAGCATTTT

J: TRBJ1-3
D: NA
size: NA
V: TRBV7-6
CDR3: CATSEGRSGNTIYF
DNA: TGTGCCACCTCGGAGGGACGCTCTGGAAACACCATATATTTT

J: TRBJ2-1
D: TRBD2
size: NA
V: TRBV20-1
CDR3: CSARDPWTSHRSYNEQFF
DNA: TGCAGTGCTAGAGATCCATGGACTAGTCATCGCTCCTACAATGAGCAGTTCTTC

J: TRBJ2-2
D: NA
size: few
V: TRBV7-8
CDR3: CASSLGGFSGTGELFF
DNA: TGTGCCAGCAGTCTAGGGGGTTTCTCTGGCACCGGGGAGCTGTTTTTT

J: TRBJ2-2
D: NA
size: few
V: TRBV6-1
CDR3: CASKSGTGGELFF
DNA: TGTGCCAGCAAGTCAGGGACGGGCGGGGAGCTGTTTTTT